This T cell receptor beta chain was sequenced for a study of human T cells and chemical hapten exposure. Study details: A 2 cm by 2 cm inner upper arm patch received 2% DPC for sensitization. Study-level points and caveats: The donors suffered from alopecia, so their immune response may not match that of healthy people.

The CDR3 is 18 residues long. V was clipped by 3 bases and J by 1 base; unmatched bases: 11. Germline assignment: CDR1 KGHDR and CDR2 SFDVKD. Indicated time point: patch test 3, about 24 weeks after DPC sensitization. As to treatment: therapeutic diphenylcyclopropenone sensitization with weekly scalp DPC. The table lists this clonotype with a few counts. Its cognate antigen is unknown. TCRdb reprocessed the RACE reads with MiXCR, giving one entry per CDR3 protein. The sample consists of more than 80,000 distinct CDR3 sequences, 10% to 13% of them appearing once. The material sequenced was whole blood, taken in connection with sensitization to the hapten diphenylcyclopropenone (DPC). The receptor comes from a woman in her 50s with alopecia areata. Some clones in this sample may be carry-over from other donors' samples. This chain connects TRBV24-1 to TRBJ2-3; 8 bases agree with TRBD2. The CDR3 nucleotides are TGTGCCACCAGTGATCCTCAGTACGGGAGGGCCGGCACAGATACGCAGTATTTT. Its protein is CATSDPQYGRAGTDTQYF.